The entry below gives a single T cell receptor beta chain sequence along with its context. No antigen is known for it. This sample stems from a study of OX40 agonist ivuxolimab in advanced cancers. Study-level results: Dose levels from 0.1 to 3.0 mg/kg saw CD4+ and CD8+ blood T cells expand clonally by week 6. Among patients with partial responses at 0.1-3.0 mg/kg, clonal expansion was among the lowest.

Generated by immunoSEQ multiplex PCR, the TCRdb table keeps only in-frame clones and is missing some. The repertoire includes tens of thousands of clones, 85% to 95% of them detected once, and 0.32% sits in the top ten. Trimming took 6 bases from V and 9 from J; bases not matched to a gene: 11. The CDR3 covers 15 residues. Germline V gives CDR1 KGHSH, CDR2 LQKENI. The chain combines TRBV18 with TRBJ2-1, with TRBD2 matching over 10 bases. Specimen: CD4+ or CD8+ T cells sorted from blood, collected in a trial of the OX40 agonist ivuxolimab. The origin of this receptor is an adult with an advanced solid tumor such as melanoma, head and neck, liver or kidney cancer. CDR3 amino acids: CASSPQSSGSFEQFF. In DNA, the CDR3 is TGTGCCAGCTCCCCCCAGTCTAGCGGGAGTTTTGAGCAGTTCTTC.